This TCR beta chain was obtained from a study of Ad26.COV2.S vaccination and SARS-CoV-2 variants. Germline V gives CDR1 MNHEY, CDR2 SVGAGI. Trimming cost V 4 bases and J 5 bases; bases outside gene matches: 7. This CDR3 region has 15 residues. Profiled with immunoSEQ multiplex PCR; TCRdb holds only in-frame clones, not every one. Here the sample spans about 440,000 clones, roughly 91% being singletons. This clone was counted ten times or more. This sample's treatment: roughly 19 received Ad26.COV2.S at low or high dose, single or two shots; 5 received placebo; per-sample allocation not given. The samples were gathered on day 63 after the first injection of vaccine or placebo.

The chain joins TRBV6-5 to TRBJ1-5, with TRBD1 matching over 8 bases. This receptor was identified in a person aged 18-60 years who received the Ad26.COV2.S COVID-19 vaccine or a placebo. Sequencing used peripheral blood, obtained in a trial of Ad26.COV2.S vaccine versus placebo. CDR3 region: CASSWTGSVDQPQHF. The CDR3, as DNA: TGTGCCAGCAGTTGGACAGGGTCGGTCGATCAGCCCCAGCATTTT.